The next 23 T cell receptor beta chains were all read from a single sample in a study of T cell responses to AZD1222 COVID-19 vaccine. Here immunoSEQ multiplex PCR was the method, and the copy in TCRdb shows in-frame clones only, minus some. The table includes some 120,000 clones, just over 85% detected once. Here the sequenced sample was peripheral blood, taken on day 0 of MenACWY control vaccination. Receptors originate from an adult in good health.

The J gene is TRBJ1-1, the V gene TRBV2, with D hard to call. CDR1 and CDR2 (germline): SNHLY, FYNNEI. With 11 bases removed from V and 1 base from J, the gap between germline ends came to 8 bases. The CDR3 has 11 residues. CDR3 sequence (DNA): TGTGCCGCGTCAGCGAACACTGAAGCTTTCTTT. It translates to CAASANTEAFF.

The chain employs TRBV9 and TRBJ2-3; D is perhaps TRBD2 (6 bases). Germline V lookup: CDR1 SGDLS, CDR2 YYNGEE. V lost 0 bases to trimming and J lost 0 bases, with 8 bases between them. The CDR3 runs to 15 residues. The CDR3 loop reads CASSVGLESTDTQYF. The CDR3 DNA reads TGTGCCAGCAGCGTAGGACTAGAAAGCACAGATACGCAGTATTTT.

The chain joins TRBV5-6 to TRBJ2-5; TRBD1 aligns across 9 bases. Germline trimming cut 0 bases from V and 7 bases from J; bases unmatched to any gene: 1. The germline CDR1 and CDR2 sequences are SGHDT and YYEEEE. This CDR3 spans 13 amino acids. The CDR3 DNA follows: TGTGCCAGCAGCTTGGGACAGGGGGGGACCCAGTACTTC. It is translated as CASSLGQGGTQYF.

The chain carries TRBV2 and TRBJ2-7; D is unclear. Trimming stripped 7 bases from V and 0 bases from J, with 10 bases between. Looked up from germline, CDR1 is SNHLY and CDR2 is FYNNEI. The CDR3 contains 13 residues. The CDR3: CASIPPLSYEQYF. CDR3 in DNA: TGTGCCAGCATTCCGCCGCTCTCCTACGAGCAGTACTTC.

The CDR3 region has the DNA TGTGCCTGGAAGTCCGGGACACAGTACAATGAGCAGTTCTTC. Amino acids: CAWKSGTQYNEQFF. The gene calls are TRBV30 and TRBJ2-1, with D perhaps matching TRBD1 (6 bases). CDR3 size: 14 residues. Trimming stripped 4 bases from V and 4 bases from J, with 14 bases between. Germline CDR1 is GTSNPN and CDR2 is SVGIG (reference sequence).

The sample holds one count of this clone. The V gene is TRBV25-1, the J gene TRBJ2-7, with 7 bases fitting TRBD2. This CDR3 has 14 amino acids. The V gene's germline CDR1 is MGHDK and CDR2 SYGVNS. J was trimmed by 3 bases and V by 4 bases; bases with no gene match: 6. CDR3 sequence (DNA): TGTGCCAGCAGTGTGGCGGGAGCTAGCTACGAGCAGTACTTC. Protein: CASSVAGASYEQYF.

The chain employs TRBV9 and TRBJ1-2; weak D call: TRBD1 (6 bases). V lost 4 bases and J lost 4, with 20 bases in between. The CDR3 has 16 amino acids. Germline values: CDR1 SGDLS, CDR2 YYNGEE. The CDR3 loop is CASSTSGAMAAYGYTF. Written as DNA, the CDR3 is TGTGCCAGCAGCACCTCAGGGGCCATGGCCGCCTATGGCTACACCTTC. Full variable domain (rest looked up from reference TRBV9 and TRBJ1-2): DSGVTQTPKHLITATGQRVTLRCSPRSGDLSVYWYQQSLDQGLQFLIQYYNGEERAKGNILERFSAQQFPDLHSELNLSSLELGDSALYFCASSTSGAMAAYGYTFGSGTRLTVV.

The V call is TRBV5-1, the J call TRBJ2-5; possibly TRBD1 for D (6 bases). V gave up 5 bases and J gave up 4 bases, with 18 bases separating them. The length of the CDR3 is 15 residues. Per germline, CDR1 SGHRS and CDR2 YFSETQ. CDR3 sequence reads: CASSSLQGWAETQYF. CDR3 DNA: TGCGCCAGCAGTTCTCTCCAGGGGTGGGCAGAGACCCAGTACTTC.

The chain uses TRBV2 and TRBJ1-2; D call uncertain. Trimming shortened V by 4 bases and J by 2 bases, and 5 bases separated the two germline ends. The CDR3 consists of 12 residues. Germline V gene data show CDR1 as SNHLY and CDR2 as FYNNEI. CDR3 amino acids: CASSVQNYGYTF. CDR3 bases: TGTGCCAGCAGTGTACAGAACTATGGCTACACCTTC.

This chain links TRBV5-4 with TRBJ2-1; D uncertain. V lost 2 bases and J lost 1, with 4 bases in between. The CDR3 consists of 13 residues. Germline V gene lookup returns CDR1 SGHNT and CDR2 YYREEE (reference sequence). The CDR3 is CASSLRSYNEQFF. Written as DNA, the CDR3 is TGTGCCAGCAGCTTAAGATCCTACAATGAGCAGTTCTTC.

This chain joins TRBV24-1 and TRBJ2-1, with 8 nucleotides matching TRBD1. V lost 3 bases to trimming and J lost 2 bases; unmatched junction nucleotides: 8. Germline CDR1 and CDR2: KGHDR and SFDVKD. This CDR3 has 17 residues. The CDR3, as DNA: TGTGCCACCAGTGATCCTCAGGGGGCCAAAACCTACAATGAGCAGTTCTTC. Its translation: CATSDPQGAKTYNEQFF.

The CDR3 nucleotides are TGTGCCAGCAGTGGGACAGGGGGTACTAGCGGGCCCAATGAGCAGTTCTTC. Its translation: CASSGTGGTSGPNEQFF. This chain joins TRBV28 and TRBJ2-1; TRBD1 matches at 11 bases. Trimming removed 5 bases from V and 6 bases from J; junction bases left unmatched: 12. Germline assignment: CDR1 MDHEN and CDR2 SYDVKM. The CDR3 consists of 17 residues.

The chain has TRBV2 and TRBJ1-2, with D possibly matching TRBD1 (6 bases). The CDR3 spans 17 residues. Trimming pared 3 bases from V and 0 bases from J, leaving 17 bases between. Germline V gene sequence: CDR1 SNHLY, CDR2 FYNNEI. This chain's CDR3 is CASSDGGRRTTNYGYTF. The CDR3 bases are TGTGCCAGCAGTGACGGGGGCAGGAGAACTACTAACTATGGCTACACCTTC.

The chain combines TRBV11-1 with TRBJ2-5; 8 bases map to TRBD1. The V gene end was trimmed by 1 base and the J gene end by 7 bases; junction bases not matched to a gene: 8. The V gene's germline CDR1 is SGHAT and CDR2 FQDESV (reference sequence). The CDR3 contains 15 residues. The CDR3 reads CASSLGGTGGGTQYF. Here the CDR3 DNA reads TGTGCCAGCAGCTTAGGTGGGACAGGTGGAGGGACCCAGTACTTC. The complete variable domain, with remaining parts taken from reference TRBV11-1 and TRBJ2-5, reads EAEVAQSPRYKITEKSQAVAFWCDPISGHATLYWYRQILGQGPELLVQFQDESVVDDSQLPKDRFSAERLKGVDSTLKIQPAELGDSAMYLCASSLGGTGGGTQYFGPGTRLLVL.

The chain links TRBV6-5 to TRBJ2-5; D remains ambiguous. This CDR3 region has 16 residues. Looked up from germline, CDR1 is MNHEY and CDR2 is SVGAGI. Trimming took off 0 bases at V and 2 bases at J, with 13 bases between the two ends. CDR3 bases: TGTGCCAGCAGTTACTCGAGGAGAGAGCAGCAAGAGACCCAGTACTTC. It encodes CASSYSRREQQETQYF.

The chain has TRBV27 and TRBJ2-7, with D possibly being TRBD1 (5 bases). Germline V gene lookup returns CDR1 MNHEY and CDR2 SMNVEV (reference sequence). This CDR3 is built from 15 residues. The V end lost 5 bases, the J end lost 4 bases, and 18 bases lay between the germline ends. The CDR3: CASSPKPPGWYEQYF. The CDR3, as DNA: TGTGCCAGCAGTCCAAAACCACCAGGGTGGTACGAGCAGTACTTC.

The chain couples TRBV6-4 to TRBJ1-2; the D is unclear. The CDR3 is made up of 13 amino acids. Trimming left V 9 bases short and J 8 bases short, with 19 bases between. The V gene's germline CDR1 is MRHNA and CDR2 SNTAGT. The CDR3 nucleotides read TGTGCCAGTGTCGAGACCCCTACGCGAGGCTACACCTTC. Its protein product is CASVETPTRGYTF.

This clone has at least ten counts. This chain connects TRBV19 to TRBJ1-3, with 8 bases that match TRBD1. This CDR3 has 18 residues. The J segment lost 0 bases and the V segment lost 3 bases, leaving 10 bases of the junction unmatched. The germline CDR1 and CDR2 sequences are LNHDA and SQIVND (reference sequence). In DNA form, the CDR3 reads TGTGCCAGTAGTATTGGGAGGGACAGGCCTACCTCTGGAAACACCATATATTTT. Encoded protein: CASSIGRDRPTSGNTIYF.

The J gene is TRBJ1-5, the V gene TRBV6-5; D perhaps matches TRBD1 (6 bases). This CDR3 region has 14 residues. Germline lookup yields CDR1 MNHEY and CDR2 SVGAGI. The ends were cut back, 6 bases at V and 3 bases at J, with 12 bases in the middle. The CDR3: CASRAGQANQPQHF. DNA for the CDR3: TGTGCCAGCAGAGCGGGACAAGCCAATCAGCCCCAGCATTTT.

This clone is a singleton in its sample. In DNA form, the CDR3 reads TGTGCCAGCAGCCAATTGAATTCACCCCTCCACTTT. Protein product: CASSQLNSPLHF. The rearrangement joins TRBV3-1 (or the pseudogene TRBV3-2) to TRBJ1-6; D not certain. The V end lost 2 bases, the J end lost 7 bases, and 3 bases lay between the germline ends. Germline V gene lookup returns CDR1 LGHDT and CDR2 YNNKEL (reference sequence). The CDR3 has 12 residues.

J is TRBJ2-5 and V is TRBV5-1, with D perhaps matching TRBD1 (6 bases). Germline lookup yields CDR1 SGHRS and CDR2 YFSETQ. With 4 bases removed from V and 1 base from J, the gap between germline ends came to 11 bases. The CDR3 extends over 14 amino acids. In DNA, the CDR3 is TGCGCCAGCAGCCGAGGACAGCTCCAAGAGACCCAGTACTTC. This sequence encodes CASSRGQLQETQYF.

CDR3 sequence (DNA): TGTGCCAGCAGTGACTCGACGGCGGGAGGGCCCACAGATACGCAGTATTTT. This sequence encodes CASSDSTAGGPTDTQYF. The V call is TRBV6-4, the J call TRBJ2-3, with 9 bases lining up with TRBD2. Germline V CDR1 and CDR2: MRHNA, SNTAGT. This CDR3 comprises 17 residues. V lost 0 bases and J lost 2; bases outside the gene matches: 6.

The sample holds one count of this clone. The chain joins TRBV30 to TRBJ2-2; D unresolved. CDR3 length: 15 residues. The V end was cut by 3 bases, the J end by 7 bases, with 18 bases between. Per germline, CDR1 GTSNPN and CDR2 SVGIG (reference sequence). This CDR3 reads CAWRRTVGGIGELFF. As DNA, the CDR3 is TGTGCCTGGAGGAGAACTGTGGGTGGGATCGGGGAGCTGTTTTTT.